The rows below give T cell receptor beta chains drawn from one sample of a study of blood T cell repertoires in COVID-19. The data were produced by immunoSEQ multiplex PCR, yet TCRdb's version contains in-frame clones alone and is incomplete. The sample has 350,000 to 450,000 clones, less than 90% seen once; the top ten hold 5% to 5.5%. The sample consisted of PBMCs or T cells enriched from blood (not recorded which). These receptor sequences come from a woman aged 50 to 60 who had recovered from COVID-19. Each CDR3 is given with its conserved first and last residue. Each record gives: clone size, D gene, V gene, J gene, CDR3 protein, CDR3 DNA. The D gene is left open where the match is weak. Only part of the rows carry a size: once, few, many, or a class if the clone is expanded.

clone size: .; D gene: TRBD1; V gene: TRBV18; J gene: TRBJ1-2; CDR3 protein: CASSPGQVYGYTF; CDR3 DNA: TGTGCCAGCTCACCGGGACAGGTCTATGGCTACACCTTC
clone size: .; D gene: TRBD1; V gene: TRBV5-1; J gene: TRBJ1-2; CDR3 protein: CASSPGQGHGYTF; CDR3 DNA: TGCGCCAGCAGCCCCGGACAGGGGCATGGCTACACCTTC
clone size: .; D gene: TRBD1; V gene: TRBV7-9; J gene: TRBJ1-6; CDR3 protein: CASSLITGGRGSPLHF; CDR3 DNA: TGTGCCAGCAGCTTAATTACAGGGGGCCGGGGGTCACCCCTCCACTTT
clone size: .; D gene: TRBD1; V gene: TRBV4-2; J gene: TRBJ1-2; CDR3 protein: CASSQIRDRGEVYGYTF; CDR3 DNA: TGTGCCAGCAGCCAGATACGGGACAGGGGGGAGGTGTATGGCTACACCTTC
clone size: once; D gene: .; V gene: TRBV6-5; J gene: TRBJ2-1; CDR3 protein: CASTVNNEQFF; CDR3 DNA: TGTGCCAGCACCGTAAACAATGAGCAGTTCTTC
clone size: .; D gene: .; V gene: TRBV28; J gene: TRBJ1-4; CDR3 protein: CASQEAGGGTSEKLFF; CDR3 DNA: TGTGCCAGCCAAGAAGCGGGTGGGGGTACGAGTGAAAAACTGTTTTTT
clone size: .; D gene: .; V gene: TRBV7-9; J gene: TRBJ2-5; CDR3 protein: CASSLLGPQETQYF; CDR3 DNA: TGTGCCAGCAGCCTGTTGGGGCCCCAAGAGACCCAGTACTTC
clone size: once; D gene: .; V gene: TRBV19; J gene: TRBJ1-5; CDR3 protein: CASRTQEGNQPQHF; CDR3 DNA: TGTGCCAGTAGGACACAGGAAGGGAATCAGCCCCAGCATTTT
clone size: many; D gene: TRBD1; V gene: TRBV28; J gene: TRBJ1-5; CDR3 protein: CASSRNRGPNQPQHF; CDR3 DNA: TGTGCCAGCAGCCGCAACAGGGGGCCTAATCAGCCCCAGCATTTT
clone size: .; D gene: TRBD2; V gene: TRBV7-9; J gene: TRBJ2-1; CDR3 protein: CASSLNPGTNYNEQFF; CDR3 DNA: TGTGCCAGCAGCTTAAATCCCGGGACTAATTACAATGAGCAGTTCTTC